This TCR beta chain came from a study of blood T cells in healthy people across ages. Study findings and constraints: Naive T cell percentage strongly correlated with TCR beta diversity. Expanded clonotype changes were possibly confounded by unknown donor CMV status.

Alongside a J-beta primer mix, a sample-barcoded 5' primer served in a second PCR lasting about 7 to 12 cycles. Each cDNA was tagged by a template-switch adaptor containing 12 random nucleotides. MiXCR, run by TCRdb on the 5' RACE reads, gives a single entry per CDR3 protein. The table lists 1.5 million to 2 million distinct CDR3 sequences, 28% of them singletons. This clonotype was seen ten or more times. The antigen is not known. A much larger clone differs by one base, so this may be a read error. J gave up 6 bases and V 6 bases, and 7 bases lay outside the gene matches. CDR3 length: 14 amino acids. The germline CDR1 and CDR2 sequences are WSHSY and SAAADI.

The J gene is TRBJ2-5, the V gene TRBV10-2; 10 bases are shared with TRBD2. The clonotype was recovered from a woman in her thirties in good health. The source material was blood. This CDR3 reads CASREAGGSKTQYF. CDR3 bases: TGCGCCAGCAGGGAAGCGGGGGGGTCCAAGACCCAGTACTTC.